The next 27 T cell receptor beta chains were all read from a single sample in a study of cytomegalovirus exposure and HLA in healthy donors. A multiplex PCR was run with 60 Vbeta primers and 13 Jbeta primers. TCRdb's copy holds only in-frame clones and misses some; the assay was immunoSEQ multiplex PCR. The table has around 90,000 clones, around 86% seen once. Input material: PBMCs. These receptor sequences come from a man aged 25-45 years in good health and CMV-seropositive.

The CDR3 DNA sequence: TGTGCCAGCAGTGGGGTTCAGGAAGAGCAGTACTTC. The encoded protein is CASSGVQEEQYF. The chain recombines TRBV2 with TRBJ2-7; D is unclear. CDR3 length: 12 amino acids. V gave up 4 bases and J gave up 7 bases, with 11 bases separating them. Germline CDR1 and CDR2: SNHLY and FYNNEI.

CDR3 loop: CSGGTFSTDTQYF. In DNA form, the CDR3 reads TGCAGCGGGGGCACTTTTAGCACAGATACGCAGTATTTT. The chain recombines TRBV29-1 with TRBJ2-3, with D perhaps matching TRBD1 (5 bases). CDR1 is SQVTM, CDR2 ANQGSEA, per germline. The V gene lost 7 bases and the J gene lost 0 bases, with 11 bases spanning the gap. The length of the CDR3 is 13 residues.

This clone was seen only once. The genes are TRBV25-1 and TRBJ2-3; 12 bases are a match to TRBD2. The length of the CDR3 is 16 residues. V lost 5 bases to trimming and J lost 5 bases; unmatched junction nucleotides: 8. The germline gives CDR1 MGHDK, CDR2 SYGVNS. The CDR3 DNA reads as TGTGCCAGCAGTAAGACTAGCGGGAGCAGTAGAGATACGCAGTATTTT. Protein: CASSKTSGSSRDTQYF.

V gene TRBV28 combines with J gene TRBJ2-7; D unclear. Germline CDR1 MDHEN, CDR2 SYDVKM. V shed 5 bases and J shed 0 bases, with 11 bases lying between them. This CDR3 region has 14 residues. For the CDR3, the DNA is TGTGCCAGCAGTACGTACTACTACTCCTACGAGCAGTACTTC. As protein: CASSTYYYSYEQYF.

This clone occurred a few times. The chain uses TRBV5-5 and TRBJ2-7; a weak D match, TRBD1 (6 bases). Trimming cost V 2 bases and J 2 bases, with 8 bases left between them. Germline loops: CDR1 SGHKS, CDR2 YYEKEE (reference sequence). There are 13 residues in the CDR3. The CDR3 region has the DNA TGTGCCAGCAGCTTTGGACAGCCCTACGAGCAGTACTTC. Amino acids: CASSFGQPYEQYF.

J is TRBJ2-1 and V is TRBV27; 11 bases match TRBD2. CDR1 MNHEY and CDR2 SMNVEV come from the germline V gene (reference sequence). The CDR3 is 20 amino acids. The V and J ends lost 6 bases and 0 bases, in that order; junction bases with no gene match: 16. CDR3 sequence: CASSPDSGTSGSFSYNEQFF. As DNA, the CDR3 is TGTGCCAGCAGCCCCGACTCCGGGACTAGCGGTTCCTTCTCCTACAATGAGCAGTTCTTC.

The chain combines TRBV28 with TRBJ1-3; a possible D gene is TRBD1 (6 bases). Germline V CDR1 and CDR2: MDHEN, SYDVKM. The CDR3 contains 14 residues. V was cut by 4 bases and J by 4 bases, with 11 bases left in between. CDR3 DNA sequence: TGTGCCAGCAGTTACTTTGACAGGGGAAACACCATATATTTT. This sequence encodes CASSYFDRGNTIYF.

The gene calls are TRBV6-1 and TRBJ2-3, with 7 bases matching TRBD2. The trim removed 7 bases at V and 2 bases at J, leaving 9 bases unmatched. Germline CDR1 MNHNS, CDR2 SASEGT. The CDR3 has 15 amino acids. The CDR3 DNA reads TGTGCCAGCAAACCGTGGCGGGAGAACACAGATACGCAGTATTTT. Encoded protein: CASKPWRENTDTQYF.

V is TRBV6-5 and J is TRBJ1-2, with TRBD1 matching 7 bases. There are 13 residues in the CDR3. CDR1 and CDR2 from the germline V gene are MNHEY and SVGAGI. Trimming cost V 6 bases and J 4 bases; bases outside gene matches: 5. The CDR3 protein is CASSPQGSYGYTF. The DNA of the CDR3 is TGTGCCAGCAGCCCACAGGGGAGCTATGGCTACACCTTC.

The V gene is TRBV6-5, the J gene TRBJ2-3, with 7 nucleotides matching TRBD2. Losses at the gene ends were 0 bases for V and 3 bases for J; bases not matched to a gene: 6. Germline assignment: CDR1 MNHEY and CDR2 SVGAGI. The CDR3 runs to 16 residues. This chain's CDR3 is CASSYSIGSGTDTQYF. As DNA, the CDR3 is TGTGCCAGCAGTTACTCGATCGGTAGCGGGACAGATACGCAGTATTTT.

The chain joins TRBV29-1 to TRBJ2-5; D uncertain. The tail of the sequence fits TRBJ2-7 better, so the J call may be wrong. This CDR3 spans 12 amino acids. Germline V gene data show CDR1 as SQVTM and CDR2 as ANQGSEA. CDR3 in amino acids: CSIVTPSYEQYF. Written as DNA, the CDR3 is TGCAGCATCGTGACACCCTCCTACGAGCAGTACTTC.

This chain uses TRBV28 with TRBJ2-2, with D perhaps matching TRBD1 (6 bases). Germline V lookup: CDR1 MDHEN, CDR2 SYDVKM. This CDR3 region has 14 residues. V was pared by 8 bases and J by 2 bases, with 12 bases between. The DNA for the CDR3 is TGTGCCAGCGGGGACAAATCTAACACCGGGGAGCTGTTTTTT. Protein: CASGDKSNTGELFF. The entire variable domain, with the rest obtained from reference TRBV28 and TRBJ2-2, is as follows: DVKVTQSSRYLVKRTGEKVFLECVQDMDHENMFWYRQDPGLGLRLIYFSYDVKMKEKGDIPEGYSVSREKKERFSLILESASTNQTSMYLCASGDKSNTGELFFGEGSRLTVL.

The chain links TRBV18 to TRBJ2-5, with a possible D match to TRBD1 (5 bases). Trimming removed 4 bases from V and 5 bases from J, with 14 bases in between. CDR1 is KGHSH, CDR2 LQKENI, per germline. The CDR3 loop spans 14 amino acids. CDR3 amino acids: CASSRDAAGETQYF. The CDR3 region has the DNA TGTGCCAGCTCACGTGACGCAGCAGGGGAGACCCAGTACTTC.

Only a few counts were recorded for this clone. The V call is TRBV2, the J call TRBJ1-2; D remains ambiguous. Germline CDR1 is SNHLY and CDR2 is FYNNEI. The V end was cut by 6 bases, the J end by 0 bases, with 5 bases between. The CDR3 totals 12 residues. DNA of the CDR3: TGTGCCAGCAGACAAACTAACTATGGCTACACCTTC. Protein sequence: CASRQTNYGYTF.

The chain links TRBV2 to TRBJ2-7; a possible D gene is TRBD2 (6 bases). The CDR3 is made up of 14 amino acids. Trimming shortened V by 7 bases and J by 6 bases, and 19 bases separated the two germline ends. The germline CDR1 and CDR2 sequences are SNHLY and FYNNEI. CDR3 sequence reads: CASNAPGLPGEQYF. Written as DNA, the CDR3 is TGTGCCAGCAACGCTCCGGGACTTCCAGGCGAGCAGTACTTC. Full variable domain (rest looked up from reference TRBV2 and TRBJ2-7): EPEVTQTPSHQVTQMGQEVILRCVPISNHLYFYWYRQILGQKVEFLVSFYNNEISEKSEIFDDQFSVERPDGSNFTLKIRSTKLEDSAMYFCASNAPGLPGEQYFGPGTRLTVT.

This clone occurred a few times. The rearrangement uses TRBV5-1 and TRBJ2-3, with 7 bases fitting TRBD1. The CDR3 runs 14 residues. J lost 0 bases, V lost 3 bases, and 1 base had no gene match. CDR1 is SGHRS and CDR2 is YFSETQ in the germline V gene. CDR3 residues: CASSWGQSTDTQYF. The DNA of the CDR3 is TGCGCCAGCAGCTGGGGACAGAGCACAGATACGCAGTATTTT.

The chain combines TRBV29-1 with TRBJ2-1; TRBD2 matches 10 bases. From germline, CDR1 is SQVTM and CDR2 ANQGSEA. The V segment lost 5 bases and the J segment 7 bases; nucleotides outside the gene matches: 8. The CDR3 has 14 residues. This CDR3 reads CSVSQAGGPNEQFF. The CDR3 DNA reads TGCAGCGTTTCCCAAGCGGGAGGGCCGAATGAGCAGTTCTTC.

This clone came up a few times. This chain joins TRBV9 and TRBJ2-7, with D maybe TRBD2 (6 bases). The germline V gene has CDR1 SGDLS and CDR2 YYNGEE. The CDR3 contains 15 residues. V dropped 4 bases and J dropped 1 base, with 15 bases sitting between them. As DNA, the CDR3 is TGTGCCAGCAGCCGGGGACTTGCTTCTTCCTACGAGCAGTACTTC. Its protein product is CASSRGLASSYEQYF. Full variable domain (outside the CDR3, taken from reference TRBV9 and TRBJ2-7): DSGVTQTPKHLITATGQRVTLRCSPRSGDLSVYWYQQSLDQGLQFLIQYYNGEERAKGNILERFSAQQFPDLHSELNLSSLELGDSALYFCASSRGLASSYEQYFGPGTRLTVT.

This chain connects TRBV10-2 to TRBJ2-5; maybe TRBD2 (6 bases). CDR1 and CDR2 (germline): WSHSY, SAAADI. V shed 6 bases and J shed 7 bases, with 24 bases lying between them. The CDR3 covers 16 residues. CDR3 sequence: CASSGSRASIGGTQYF. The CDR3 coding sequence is TGCGCCAGCAGCGGGAGTCGGGCCTCTATCGGAGGGACCCAGTACTTC.

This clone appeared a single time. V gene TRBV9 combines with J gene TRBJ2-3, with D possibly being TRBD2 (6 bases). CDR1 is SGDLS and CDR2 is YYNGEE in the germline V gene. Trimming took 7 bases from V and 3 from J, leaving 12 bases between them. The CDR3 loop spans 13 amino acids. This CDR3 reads CASGRGYTDTQYF. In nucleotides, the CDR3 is TGTGCCAGCGGGCGGGGTTATACAGATACGCAGTATTTT.

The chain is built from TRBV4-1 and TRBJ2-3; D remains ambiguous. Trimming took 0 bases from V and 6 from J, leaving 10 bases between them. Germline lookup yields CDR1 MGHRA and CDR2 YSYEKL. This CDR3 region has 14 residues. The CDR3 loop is CASSQDQFWDTQYF. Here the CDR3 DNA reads TGCGCCAGCAGCCAAGACCAGTTTTGGGATACGCAGTATTTT.

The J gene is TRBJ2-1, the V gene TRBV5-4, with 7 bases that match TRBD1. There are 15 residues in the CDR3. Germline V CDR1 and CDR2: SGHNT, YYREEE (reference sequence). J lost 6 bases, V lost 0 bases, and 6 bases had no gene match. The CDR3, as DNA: TGTGCCAGCAGCTTGGATACAGGGGCCCTCAATGAGCAGTTCTTC. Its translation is CASSLDTGALNEQFF. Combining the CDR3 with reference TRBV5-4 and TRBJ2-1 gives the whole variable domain ETGVTQSPTHLIKTRGQQVTLRCSSQSGHNTVSWYQQALGQGPQFIFQYYREEENGRGNFPPRFSGLQFPNYSSELNVNALELDDSALYLCASSLDTGALNEQFFGPGTRLTVL.

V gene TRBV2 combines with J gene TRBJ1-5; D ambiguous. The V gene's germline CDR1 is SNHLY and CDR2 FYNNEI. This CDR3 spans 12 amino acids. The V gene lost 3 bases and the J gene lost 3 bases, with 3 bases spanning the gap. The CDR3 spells CASSDHNQPQHF. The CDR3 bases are TGTGCCAGCAGTGACCACAATCAGCCCCAGCATTTT. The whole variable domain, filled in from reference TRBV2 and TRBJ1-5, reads EPEVTQTPSHQVTQMGQEVILRCVPISNHLYFYWYRQILGQKVEFLVSFYNNEISEKSEIFDDQFSVERPDGSNFTLKIRSTKLEDSAMYFCASSDHNQPQHFGDGTRLSIL.

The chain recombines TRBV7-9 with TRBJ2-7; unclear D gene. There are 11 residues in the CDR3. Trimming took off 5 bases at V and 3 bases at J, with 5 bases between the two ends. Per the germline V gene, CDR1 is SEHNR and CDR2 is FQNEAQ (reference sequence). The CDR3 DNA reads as TGTGCCAGCAGCACCAGCTACGAGCAGTACTTC. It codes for CASSTSYEQYF.

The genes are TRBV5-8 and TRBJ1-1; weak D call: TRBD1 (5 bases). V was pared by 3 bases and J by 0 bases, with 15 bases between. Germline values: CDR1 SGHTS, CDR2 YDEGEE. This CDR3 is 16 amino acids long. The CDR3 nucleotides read TGTGCCAGCAGCTCGAACCCCCACAGGATGAACACTGAAGCTTTCTTT. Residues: CASSSNPHRMNTEAFF.

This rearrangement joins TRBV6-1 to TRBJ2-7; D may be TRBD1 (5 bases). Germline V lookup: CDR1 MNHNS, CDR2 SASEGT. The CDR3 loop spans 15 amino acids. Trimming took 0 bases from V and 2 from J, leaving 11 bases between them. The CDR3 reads CASSEATALPYEQYF. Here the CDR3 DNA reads TGTGCCAGCAGTGAAGCGACAGCCCTACCCTACGAGCAGTACTTC.

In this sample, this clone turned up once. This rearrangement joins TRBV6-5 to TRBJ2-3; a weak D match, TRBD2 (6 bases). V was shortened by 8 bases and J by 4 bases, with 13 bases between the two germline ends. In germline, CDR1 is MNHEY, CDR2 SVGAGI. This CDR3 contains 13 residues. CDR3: CASGGYGSDTQYF. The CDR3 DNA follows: TGTGCCAGCGGAGGGTATGGGTCAGATACGCAGTATTTT.